Following are 30 T cell receptor beta chains from one sample sequenced in a study of blood T cell repertoires in COVID-19 (dated by TCRdb to about 2020). Libraries were built with the immunoSEQ multiplex PCR assay. Sourced from immuneACCESS, this table was stored by TCRdb with only in-frame sequences that have V and J called. A share of the clones is absent; for the studies checked, an unresolved V gene accounts for under half, and the remainder has no known explanation. In this sample the table shows around 190,000 clones, about 89% of which occur a single time. Of the sample, around 1.9% falls within the top ten clones. The sequencing sample was made of peripheral blood. These receptors all stem from a man younger than 35 who had recovered from COVID-19.

J is TRBJ2-7 and V is TRBV9; D might be TRBD1 (6 bases). This CDR3 comprises 16 residues. V lost 0 bases and J 4 bases, leaving 17 bases between the germline ends. Germline V gene lookup returns CDR1 SGDLS and CDR2 YYNGEE. CDR3 DNA: TGTGCCAGCAGCGTAGACCCCGGGACAAGTAGTTACGAGCAGTACTTC. Translating gives CASSVDPGTSSYEQYF.

The V call is TRBV5-1, the J call TRBJ2-7, with unresolved D. Trimming stripped 4 bases from V and 4 bases from J, with 12 bases between. Germline loops: CDR1 SGHRS, CDR2 YFSETQ. The CDR3 consists of 13 residues. CDR3 residues: CASSQPTGYEQYF. CDR3 coding DNA: TGCGCCAGCAGCCAACCGACTGGATACGAGCAGTACTTC.

The chain combines TRBV11-2 with TRBJ2-3; 9 bases are a match to TRBD1. CDR3 size: 16 residues. CDR1 is SGHAT and CDR2 is FQNNGV in the germline V gene. With 5 bases clipped from V and 5 bases from J, the junction kept 11 bases outside the gene matches. The CDR3, as DNA: TGTGCCAGCAGCCCAGCTGGGACAGGGTGGGGAGATACGCAGTATTTT. Translated: CASSPAGTGWGDTQYF.

V and J are TRBV4-3 and TRBJ2-2, with 8 bases lining up with TRBD2. J was trimmed by 3 bases and V by 1 base; bases with no gene match: 7. Germline-derived CDR1 and CDR2 are LGHNA and YSLEER. The CDR3 is made up of 17 amino acids. Written as DNA, the CDR3 is TGCGCCAGCAGCCAAGGGCGGGAGGTAGGGTACACCGGGGAGCTGTTTTTT. This encodes CASSQGREVGYTGELFF.

The chain combines TRBV18 with TRBJ2-3; D is uncertain. Deletions cut 2 bases from V and 6 bases from J, with 18 bases between. Germline CDR1 KGHSH, CDR2 LQKENI. The CDR3 runs 16 residues. CDR3 sequence (DNA): TGTGCCAGCTCACCATCAGGTGGGTTGAGAACTGATACGCAGTATTTT. Protein sequence: CASSPSGGLRTDTQYF.

This clone appeared a few times. The V gene is TRBV10-1, the J gene TRBJ2-1, with TRBD2 as a possible D gene (6 bases). Trimming took 5 bases from V and 2 from J, leaving 10 bases between them. The germline CDR1 and CDR2 sequences are WNHNN and SYGVQD (reference sequence). The CDR3 totals 14 residues. CDR3 coding DNA: TGCGCCAGCAGTAGTCGGGAGACCTACAATGAGCAGTTCTTC. This codes for CASSSRETYNEQFF.

This clone was recorded a few times. This chain uses TRBV19 with TRBJ2-7; the match to TRBD2 covers 7 bases. The length of the CDR3 is 14 residues. Trimming took 3 bases from V and 2 from J; bases not matched to a gene: 4. Germline lookup yields CDR1 LNHDA and CDR2 SQIVND (reference sequence). CDR3 region: CASSISSGTYEQYF. CDR3 DNA sequence: TGTGCCAGTAGTATTTCTAGCGGTACCTACGAGCAGTACTTC.

This clone was counted only a few times. The rearrangement uses TRBV5-1 and TRBJ2-7; D is unresolved. From germline, CDR1 is SGHRS and CDR2 YFSETQ. V lost 4 bases, J lost 6 bases, and 8 bases lay in between. CDR3 length: 11 residues. Written as DNA, the CDR3 is TGCGCCAGCAGCGGGCACCTCGAGCAGTACTTC. It encodes CASSGHLEQYF.

This rearrangement joins TRBV29-1 to TRBJ1-5; D is perhaps TRBD1 (5 bases). The germline gives CDR1 SQVTM, CDR2 ANQGSEA. The CDR3 runs to 13 residues. The ends were cut back, 4 bases at V and 1 base at J, with 8 bases in the middle. The CDR3 loop reads CSVVQGSNQPQHF. As DNA, the CDR3 is TGCAGCGTTGTGCAGGGAAGCAATCAGCCCCAGCATTTT.

For this clone: A much larger clone lies a single base off, so this may be a read error. Other DNA variants within this sample encode the same CDR3. The V and J genes are TRBV28 and TRBJ2-2, with 9 bases aligning to TRBD1. This CDR3 region has 15 residues. V was clipped by 6 bases and J by 2 bases; unmatched bases: 4. CDR1 and CDR2 (germline): MDHEN, SYDVKM. The CDR3 nucleotides read TGTGCCAGCAGCCCGGGACAGGGAAACACCGGGGAGCTGTTTTTT. Its translation: CASSPGQGNTGELFF.

The chain carries TRBV5-1 and TRBJ2-1; 12 nucleotides align to TRBD1. The V segment lost 0 bases and the J segment 9 bases; nucleotides outside the gene matches: 7. The CDR3 length is 16 residues. CDR1 and CDR2 (germline): SGHRS, YFSETQ. As DNA, the CDR3 is TGCGCCAGCAGCTTGGGCGGGGACAGGGGGCGAAGTGAGCAGTTCTTC. Protein sequence: CASSLGGDRGRSEQFF.

This sequence joins TRBV7-9 and TRBJ1-1; D gene uncertain. Trimming took off 1 base at V and 1 base at J, with 7 bases between the two ends. This CDR3 region has 14 residues. The germline V gene has CDR1 SEHNR and CDR2 FQNEAQ (reference sequence). CDR3 protein: CASSLDPGNTEAFF. The CDR3, as DNA: TGTGCCAGCAGCTTAGACCCGGGGAACACTGAAGCTTTCTTT.

V and J are TRBV28 and TRBJ2-7; possible D gene TRBD2, 6 bases. There are 17 residues in the CDR3. The V gene's germline CDR1 is MDHEN and CDR2 SYDVKM. Trimming shortened V by 5 bases and J by 5 bases, and 25 bases separated the two germline ends. The DNA for the CDR3 is TGTGCCAGCAGTCCTTTACGAATAGCGGCACAGACCAACGAGCAGTACTTC. Translated: CASSPLRIAAQTNEQYF. Full variable domain (rest looked up from reference TRBV28 and TRBJ2-7): DVKVTQSSRYLVKRTGEKVFLECVQDMDHENMFWYRQDPGLGLRLIYFSYDVKMKEKGDIPEGYSVSREKKERFSLILESASTNQTSMYLCASSPLRIAAQTNEQYFGPGTRLTVT.

V usage is TRBV7-2 and J usage is TRBJ1-3; D gene ambiguous. CDR3 length: 11 amino acids. Germline V lookup: CDR1 SGHTA, CDR2 FQGNSA. V shed 5 bases and J shed 4 bases, with 3 bases lying between them. The CDR3 loop is CASSLGNTIYF. The CDR3 DNA is TGTGCCAGCAGCCTAGGAAACACCATATATTTT.

The chain has TRBV28 and TRBJ1-6; 10 nucleotides agree with TRBD1. V was clipped by 3 bases and J by 10 bases; unmatched bases: 6. The CDR3 has 15 amino acids. Germline V gene lookup returns CDR1 MDHEN and CDR2 SYDVKM. The CDR3 protein is CASSFGDRGRSPLHF. The CDR3 bases are TGTGCCAGCAGTTTCGGGGACAGGGGAAGGTCACCCCTCCACTTT.

The chain carries TRBV4-2 and TRBJ1-1; tentative D call: TRBD1 (5 bases). The germline gives CDR1 LGHNA, CDR2 YNFKEQ. Trimming pared 0 bases from V and 4 bases from J, leaving 15 bases between. The CDR3 consists of 16 residues. The CDR3 DNA is TGTGCCAGCAGCCAAGACCGGCTGGGCGGGGGCACTGAAGCTTTCTTT. Residues: CASSQDRLGGGTEAFF.

V gene TRBV27 combines with J gene TRBJ1-2; TRBD1 agrees at 9 bases. The CDR3 is 13 amino acids. Germline trimming cut 8 bases from V and 8 bases from J; bases unmatched to any gene: 9. Germline loops: CDR1 MNHEY, CDR2 SMNVEV (reference sequence). CDR3 sequence: CASDSTGGGGYTF. CDR3 in DNA: TGTGCCAGCGATAGTACAGGGGGCGGAGGCTACACCTTC.

The chain's CDR3 is CASSEARTSYNEQFF. In DNA form, the CDR3 reads TGTGCCAGCAGTGAAGCTAGGACTAGCTATAATGAGCAGTTCTTC. The rearrangement links TRBV2 to TRBJ2-1, with 8 positions matching TRBD2. Germline assignment: CDR1 SNHLY and CDR2 FYNNEI. There are 15 residues in the CDR3. Trimming cost V 0 bases and J 7 bases; bases outside gene matches: 5.

The chain is built from TRBV4-3 and TRBJ2-1; 7 positions agree with TRBD2. The V segment lost 1 base and the J segment 6 bases; nucleotides outside the gene matches: 12. Germline V lookup: CDR1 LGHNA, CDR2 YSLEER. The CDR3 sequence is 17 residues long. The CDR3 DNA reads TGCGCCAGCAGCCAAGTCGTGGCGGGAGACCTCACCAATGAGCAGTTCTTC. This gives the protein CASSQVVAGDLTNEQFF.

The chain combines TRBV29-1 with TRBJ2-6; TRBD1 agrees at 8 bases. The V segment lost 5 bases and the J segment 4 bases; nucleotides outside the gene matches: 7. CDR1 and CDR2 (germline): SQVTM, ANQGSEA. The CDR3 spans 15 residues. The chain's CDR3 is CSVTSTGAGANVLTF. CDR3 DNA: TGCAGCGTTACCTCGACAGGGGCAGGGGCCAACGTCCTGACTTTC.

CDR3 region: CASSSYRGGRTEAFF. For the CDR3, the DNA is TGTGCCAGCAGTTCCTACAGGGGGGGGAGAACTGAAGCTTTCTTT. The chain recombines TRBV6-1 with TRBJ1-1, with 8 bases identical to TRBD1. This CDR3 is 15 amino acids long. The trim removed 5 bases at V and 5 bases at J, leaving 10 bases unmatched. CDR1 and CDR2 from the germline V gene are MNHNS and SASEGT.

This chain joins TRBV28 and TRBJ2-2; the match to TRBD2 covers 7 bases. V lost 8 bases, J lost 4 bases, and 7 bases stayed unmatched. Germline CDR1 and CDR2: MDHEN and SYDVKM. This CDR3 has 14 amino acids. The CDR3 region has the DNA TGTGCCAGCGGCGGGACTAAAGGCACCGGGGAGCTGTTTTTT. It yields the protein CASGGTKGTGELFF.

A word on this clone: One junction end does not reproduce the germline sequence, and a read error may be involved. The chain combines TRBV19 with TRBJ2-1, with TRBD2 matching over 7 bases. The CDR3 has 14 residues. The germline CDR1 and CDR2 sequences are LNHDA and SQIVND (reference sequence). The CDR3 is CAGSLSGPYNEQFF. CDR3 nucleotide sequence: TGTGCCGGTAGTCTTAGCGGGCCGTACAATGAGCAGTTCTTC.

The chain has TRBV5-1 and TRBJ1-2, with TRBD1 matching 7 bases. The CDR3 is 14 amino acids. V shed 1 base and J 4 bases; nucleotides not matched to a gene: 4. Germline loops: CDR1 SGHRS, CDR2 YFSETQ. CDR3: CASSLRQGVYGYTF. The CDR3 bases are TGCGCCAGCAGCTTGCGACAGGGAGTCTATGGCTACACCTTC.

This clone was observed a few times. The chain couples TRBV7-2 to TRBJ2-7, with 10 bases aligning to TRBD2. CDR3 size: 13 residues. The trim removed 5 bases at V and 10 bases at J, leaving 8 bases unmatched. Per germline, CDR1 SGHTA and CDR2 FQGNSA. In DNA form, the CDR3 reads TGTGCCAGCAGCCCAGATCTAGCGGGAGTTCAGTACTTC. This sequence encodes CASSPDLAGVQYF.

The V call is TRBV6-1, the J call TRBJ2-2, with 12 bases identical to TRBD2. There are 16 residues in the CDR3. CDR1 and CDR2 from the germline V gene are MNHNS and SASEGT. Trimming at V came to 2 bases and at J to 7 bases, leaving 5 bases not matched to a gene. The chain's CDR3 is CASSELAGGPGGELFF. The DNA for the CDR3 is TGTGCCAGCAGTGAACTAGCGGGAGGGCCCGGCGGGGAGCTGTTTTTT.

The V call is TRBV24-1, the J call TRBJ2-1; 11 positions match TRBD2. After removal of 7 bases from V and 7 bases from J, the junction contained 8 bases not matched to a gene. The CDR3 runs 15 residues. Per germline, CDR1 KGHDR and CDR2 SFDVKD. The CDR3 loop is CATSLAGGPLNEQFF. Here the CDR3 DNA reads TGTGCCACCAGCTTAGCGGGAGGGCCGTTGAATGAGCAGTTCTTC.

The chain uses TRBV28 and TRBJ2-4; no clear D gene. CDR1 and CDR2 (germline): MDHEN, SYDVKM. The ends were cut back, 3 bases at V and 9 bases at J, with 6 bases in the middle. The CDR3 covers 11 residues. The CDR3 nucleotides are TGTGCCAGCAGTTTTTACGGCATTCAGTACTTC. It yields the protein CASSFYGIQYF.

This chain connects TRBV5-4 to TRBJ2-5; 9 positions match TRBD2. Per the germline V gene, CDR1 is SGHNT and CDR2 is YYREEE (reference sequence). The CDR3 loop spans 16 amino acids. V was clipped by 5 bases and J by 2 bases; unmatched bases: 10. CDR3 protein: CASRRMREGSQETQYF. CDR3 nucleotides: TGTGCCAGCAGGCGGATGCGGGAGGGGAGTCAAGAGACCCAGTACTTC.

The chain is built from TRBV30 and TRBJ1-5; D is ambiguous. The CDR3 is made up of 16 amino acids. Trimming pared 2 bases from V and 4 bases from J, leaving 18 bases between. Looked up from germline, CDR1 is GTSNPN and CDR2 is SVGIG (reference sequence). The CDR3 coding sequence is TGTGCCTGGAGTTTCGGCGTTAACAGATTAAATCAGCCCCAGCATTTT. It translates to CAWSFGVNRLNQPQHF. Drawing the rest from reference TRBV30 and TRBJ1-5, the complete variable domain is SQTIHQWPATLVQPVGSPLSLECTVEGTSNPNLYWYRQAAGRGLQLLFYSVGIGQISSEVPQNLSASRPQDRQFILSSKKLLLSDSGFYLCAWSFGVNRLNQPQHFGDGTRLSIL.